The 17 T cell receptor beta chains below all came from one sample that was sequenced in a study of blood T cell repertoires in COVID-19. TCRdb keeps only in-frame clones here, not all; method: immunoSEQ multiplex PCR. The table includes approximately 68,000 clones, about 80% detected once. Sequencing used peripheral blood. These receptors came from a woman aged 60 to 75 with acute or convalescent COVID-19.

In this sample, this clone turned up once. This rearrangement joins TRBV18 to TRBJ2-3; weak D call: TRBD2 (6 bases). Germline V CDR1 and CDR2: KGHSH, LQKENI. The CDR3 consists of 15 residues. Trimming pared 2 bases from V and 1 base from J, leaving 10 bases between. The DNA for the CDR3 is TGTGCCAGCTCACCATACGGGACTGGCACAGATACGCAGTATTTT. Protein: CASSPYGTGTDTQYF.

The table lists this clone with a count of one. V is TRBV10-3 and J is TRBJ2-3, with TRBD1 matching over 9 bases. Trimming removed 8 bases from V and 0 bases from J; junction bases left unmatched: 9. Germline loops: CDR1 ENHRY, CDR2 SYGVKD. The CDR3 is 16 amino acids. CDR3 loop: CAIAHGTGQSTDTQYF. The CDR3 nucleotides read TGTGCCATCGCCCACGGGACAGGGCAAAGCACAGATACGCAGTATTTT.

V is TRBV5-5 and J is TRBJ1-5, with D hard to call. V was cut by 0 bases and J by 2 bases, with 12 bases left in between. The CDR3 loop spans 16 amino acids. From germline, CDR1 is SGHKS and CDR2 YYEKEE (reference sequence). The CDR3 bases are TGTGCCAGCAGCTTGGCCTTAGATGTGGGCAATCAGCCCCAGCATTTT. Its translation is CASSLALDVGNQPQHF.

The V gene is TRBV12-3 or TRBV12-4, the J gene TRBJ2-7, with D possibly matching TRBD1 (6 bases). This CDR3 is built from 13 residues. The V end was cut by 6 bases, the J end by 6 bases, with 15 bases between. This chain's CDR3 is CASSPGVGAEQYF. The DNA for the CDR3 is TGTGCCAGCAGCCCAGGGGTGGGGGCCGAGCAGTACTTC.

This clone was seen only once. This chain connects TRBV5-6 to TRBJ2-1, with D possibly matching TRBD1 (6 bases). From germline, CDR1 is SGHDT and CDR2 YYEEEE. V shed 0 bases and J shed 5 bases, with 18 bases lying between them. The CDR3 contains 17 residues. This CDR3 reads CASSLEYRAGAHNEQFF. CDR3 coding DNA: TGTGCCAGCAGCTTGGAATATCGGGCAGGGGCCCACAATGAGCAGTTCTTC.

The chain recombines TRBV27 with TRBJ2-5; 14 nucleotides align to TRBD2. Germline V gene lookup returns CDR1 MNHEY and CDR2 SMNVEV (reference sequence). The CDR3 is 18 residues long. Trimming at V came to 4 bases and at J to 0 bases, leaving 7 bases not matched to a gene. The DNA of the CDR3 is TGTGCCAGCAGTTCCGTCCGACTAGCGGGGGGGTACCAAGAGACCCAGTACTTC. Translating it yields CASSSVRLAGGYQETQYF.

CDR3 sequence (DNA): TGCAGTGCTAGCCCGCAGGGGGCCGCTTTCTTT. Translation gives CSASPQGAAFF. J is TRBJ1-1 and V is TRBV20-1, with 8 bases identical to TRBD1. The CDR3 covers 11 residues. Trimming cost V 3 bases and J 11 bases; bases outside gene matches: 5. Germline-derived CDR1 and CDR2 are DFQATT and SNEGSKA (reference sequence).

CDR3 bases: TGTGCCAGCTCACCAGTCCAGGACAGGGAAGCTTTCTTT. Translation: CASSPVQDREAFF. This rearrangement joins TRBV18 to TRBJ1-1; 7 bases match TRBD1. Germline CDR1 is KGHSH and CDR2 is LQKENI. The CDR3 is made up of 13 amino acids. V was clipped by 2 bases and J by 8 bases; unmatched bases: 5.

The chain employs TRBV2 and TRBJ1-4, with no clear D. Germline V gives CDR1 SNHLY, CDR2 FYNNEI. This CDR3 contains 13 residues. Trimming took 4 bases from V and 5 from J, leaving 8 bases between them. CDR3 sequence reads: CASSGLVNEKLFF. As DNA, the CDR3 is TGTGCCAGCAGTGGGCTCGTCAATGAAAAACTGTTTTTT.

The table lists this clone with a count of one. The rearrangement uses TRBV2 and TRBJ1-2; 8 bases map to TRBD1. The trim removed 6 bases at V and 4 bases at J, leaving 10 bases unmatched. The CDR3 covers 15 residues. CDR1 and CDR2 from the germline V gene are SNHLY and FYNNEI. Here the CDR3 DNA reads TGTGCCAGCAGCGCTAGACAGGGGATTATCTATGGCTACACCTTC. Residues: CASSARQGIIYGYTF.

V gene TRBV6-5 combines with J gene TRBJ2-3; TRBD2 might be the D (6 bases). This CDR3 spans 15 amino acids. Trimming cost V 3 bases and J 3 bases, with 13 bases left between them. Germline CDR1 is MNHEY and CDR2 is SVGAGI. In nucleotides, the CDR3 is TGTGCCAGCAGTTATAGGAGGGGAAAAACAGATACGCAGTATTTT. Its translation: CASSYRRGKTDTQYF.

J is TRBJ1-1 and V is TRBV11-2; no clear D. CDR1 is SGHAT and CDR2 is FQNNGV in the germline V gene. The germline V and J ends were trimmed by 5 bases and 5 bases, with 12 bases remaining between them. The CDR3 runs 13 residues. CDR3 sequence (DNA): TGTGCCAGCAGCCGGGGAGAGGAGACTGAAGCTTTCTTT. Amino acids: CASSRGEETEAFF.

This sequence joins TRBV4-1 and TRBJ1-1; 9 nucleotides align to TRBD1. The V gene end was trimmed by 4 bases and the J gene end by 4 bases; junction bases not matched to a gene: 13. Germline V gene sequence: CDR1 MGHRA, CDR2 YSYEKL. This CDR3 is built from 17 residues. The CDR3, as DNA: TGCGCCAGCAGCCCTTCCCTGACAGGGGGTAGGATCACTGAAGCTTTCTTT. Its translation: CASSPSLTGGRITEAFF.

The V and J genes are TRBV19 and TRBJ1-6; 10 bases agree with TRBD1. CDR1 is LNHDA and CDR2 is SQIVND in the germline V gene (reference sequence). The CDR3 is made up of 15 amino acids. Trimming cost V 6 bases and J 1 base; bases outside gene matches: 0. This CDR3 is CASRDRGSYNSPLHF. The CDR3 bases are TGTGCCAGTAGGGACAGGGGGTCCTATAATTCACCCCTCCACTTT.

V usage is TRBV18 and J usage is TRBJ1-1, with 9 bases that match TRBD1. The V gene's germline CDR1 is KGHSH and CDR2 LQKENI. The junction had 6 bases not matched to a gene; V was cut back by 5 bases and J by 8 bases. This CDR3 region has 13 residues. The CDR3 nucleotides are TGTGCCAGCTCAGCGAAGGGACAGGGCGAAGCTTTCTTT. It is translated as CASSAKGQGEAFF.

In DNA, the CDR3 is TGTGCCAGCAGCCCCGGGACAGGTGGCGAAAAACTGTTTTTT. This translates into CASSPGTGGEKLFF. The rearrangement links TRBV5-6 to TRBJ1-4; the match to TRBD1 covers 8 bases. This CDR3 contains 14 residues. Germline CDR1 and CDR2: SGHDT and YYEEEE. The ends lost 4 bases at V and 8 bases at J; junction bases unmatched: 7.

This rearrangement joins TRBV3-1 (or the pseudogene TRBV3-2) to TRBJ1-2; TRBD1 agrees at 9 bases. The CDR3 is 18 amino acids. Trimming at V came to 4 bases and at J to 8 bases, leaving 20 bases not matched to a gene. CDR1 LGHDT and CDR2 YNNKEL come from the germline V gene (reference sequence). This CDR3 is CASSPEIIGTGTYYGYTF. In DNA, the CDR3 is TGTGCCAGCAGCCCAGAAATCATCGGGACAGGGACTTATTACGGCTACACCTTC.